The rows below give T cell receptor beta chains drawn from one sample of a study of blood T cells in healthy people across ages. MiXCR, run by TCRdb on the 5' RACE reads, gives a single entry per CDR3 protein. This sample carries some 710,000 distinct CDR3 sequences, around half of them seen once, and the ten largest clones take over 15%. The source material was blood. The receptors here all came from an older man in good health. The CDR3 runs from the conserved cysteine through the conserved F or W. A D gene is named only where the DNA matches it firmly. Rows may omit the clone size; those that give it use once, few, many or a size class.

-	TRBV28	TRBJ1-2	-	TGTGCCAGCAAGGGGAACTATGGCTACACCTTC	CASKGNYGYTF
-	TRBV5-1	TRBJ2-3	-	TGCGCCAGCAGCTTCTCGGGAGTAGAAGATACGCAGTATTTT	CASSFSGVEDTQYF
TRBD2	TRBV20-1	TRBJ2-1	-	TGCAGTGCTAGAGCACATACCGGGACTAGCAGTGAGCAGTTCTTC	CSARAHTGTSSEQFF
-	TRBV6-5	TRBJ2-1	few	TGTGCCAGCAGCCCACTTTCGGGGCATGAGCAGTTCTTC	CASSPLSGHEQFF
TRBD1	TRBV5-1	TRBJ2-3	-	TGCGCCAGCAGCTTGGTCCGGGACAGGACGGATACGCAGTATTTT	CASSLVRDRTDTQYF
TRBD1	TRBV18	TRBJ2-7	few	TGTGCCAGCTCACCACCCACAGGGGATTTGAACGAGCAGTACTTC	CASSPPTGDLNEQYF
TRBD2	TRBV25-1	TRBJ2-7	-	TGTGCCAGCAGTGCAACTAGCGGGGCCTCGGGCGAGCAGTACTTC	CASSATSGASGEQYF
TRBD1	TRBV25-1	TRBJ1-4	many	TGTGCCAGCAGTGCATGGGGGGGCAGGGGGGAAAAACTGTTTTTT	CASSAWGGRGEKLFF
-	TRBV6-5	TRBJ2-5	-	TGTGCCAGCAGCTCACAGGGTGTGGAGACCCAGTACTTC	CASSSQGVETQYF
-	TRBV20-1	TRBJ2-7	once	TGCAGTGCTAGAGCCGTAGGCTACGAGCAGTACTTC	CSARAVGYEQYF
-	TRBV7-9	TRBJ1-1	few	TGTGCCAGCAGCCGACACAGGTCTGAAGCTTTCTTT	CASSRHRSEAFF
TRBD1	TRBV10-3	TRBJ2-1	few	TGTGCCATCAGTCGACAGGGGGGTAACTCCTACAATGAGCAGTTCTTC	CAISRQGGNSYNEQFF
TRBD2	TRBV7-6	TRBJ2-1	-	TGTGCCAGCAGCGAGCGGGAGCAGTCCGAGCAGTTCTTC	CASSEREQSEQFF
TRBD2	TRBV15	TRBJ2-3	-	TGTGCCACCAGCCCGACTAGCGGGGAAAGCACAGATACGCAGTATTTT	CATSPTSGESTDTQYF
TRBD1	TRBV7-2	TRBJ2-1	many	TGTGCCAGCAGCGACGGACAGGGGGCGCTTCCGGGTGATTATGAGCAGTTCTTC	CASSDGQGALPGDYEQFF
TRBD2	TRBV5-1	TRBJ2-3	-	TGCGCCAGCAGCTCACGTACTAGCGGTGCAGATACGCAGTATTTT	CASSSRTSGADTQYF
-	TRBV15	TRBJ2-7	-	TGTGCCACCAGCAGGTCCGCTGCCTACGAGCAGTACTTC	CATSRSAAYEQYF
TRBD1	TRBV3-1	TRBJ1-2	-	TGTGCCAGCAGCCCCAGACGGGGACAGGGCTACACCTTC	CASSPRRGQGYTF
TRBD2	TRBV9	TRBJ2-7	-	TGTGCCAGCAGCGTAGACGGACTAGATTACAATGAGCAGTACTTC	CASSVDGLDYNEQYF
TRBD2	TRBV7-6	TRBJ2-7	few	TGTGCCAGCAGCTTAGTAGCTAGCGGGAGATCCTACGAGCAGTACTTC	CASSLVASGRSYEQYF
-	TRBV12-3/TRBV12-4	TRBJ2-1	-	TGTGCCAGCAGTGTACTCCGGGACACCCTCTACGAGCAGTTCTTC	CASSVLRDTLYEQFF
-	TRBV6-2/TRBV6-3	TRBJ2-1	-	TGTGCCAGCAGGATAGACCCGACTAGTTCGAGTGAGCAGTTCTTC	CASRIDPTSSSEQFF
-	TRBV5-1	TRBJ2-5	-	TGCGCCAGCAGCTTGGCCCCGGGACCAGTTGTACAGTACTTC	CASSLAPGPVVQYF
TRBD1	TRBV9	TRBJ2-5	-	TGTGCCAGCAGCCCAAGATCGGGACAGCAAGAGACCCAGTACTTC	CASSPRSGQQETQYF
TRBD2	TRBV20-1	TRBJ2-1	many	TGCAGTGTCCCCCCGGTGCTAGCGGGAGAGAATGAGCAGTTCTTC	CSVPPVLAGENEQFF
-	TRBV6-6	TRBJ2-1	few	TGTGCCAGCACCATATGGAGGGGCGGGAAGGCCCACAATGAGCAGTTCTTC	CASTIWRGGKAHNEQFF
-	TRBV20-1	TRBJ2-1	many	TGCAGTGCTAGAGATGAGGGGGGTCGGGTTTACAATGAGCAGTTCTTC	CSARDEGGRVYNEQFF
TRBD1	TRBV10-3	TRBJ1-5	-	TGTGCCATCAGTGTTGACAGGGGGGAAGATCAGCCCCAGCATTTT	CAISVDRGEDQPQHF
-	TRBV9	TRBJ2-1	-	TGTGCCAGCAGCGTTACCGGGACTGGCGGGAATGAGCAGTTCTTC	CASSVTGTGGNEQFF
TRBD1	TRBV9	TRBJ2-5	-	TGTGCCAGCAGCATCCGGACAGGGGGTATGGGGACCCAGTACTTC	CASSIRTGGMGTQYF
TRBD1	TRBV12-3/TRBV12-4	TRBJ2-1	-	TGTGCCAGCAGCTCCGGAACACAGGGGGCTATGTACAATGAGCAGTTCTTC	CASSSGTQGAMYNEQFF
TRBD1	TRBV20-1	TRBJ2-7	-	TGCAGTGCTGAACGGACAGGGCCCTACTACGAGCAGTACTTC	CSAERTGPYYEQYF
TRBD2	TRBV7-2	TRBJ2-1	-	TGTGCCAGCAGCAGCGGGGAGAGAGGGAATGAGCAGTTCTTC	CASSSGERGNEQFF
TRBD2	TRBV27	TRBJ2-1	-	TGTGCCAGCAGTCCCGGGGGGTTTCAGGGAGTGAGATCCTACAATGAGCAGTTCTTC	CASSPGGFQGVRSYNEQFF
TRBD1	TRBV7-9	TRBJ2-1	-	TGTGCCAGCAGCTTAGGATTTGGGACAGGGGGCTATGAGCAGTTCTTC	CASSLGFGTGGYEQFF
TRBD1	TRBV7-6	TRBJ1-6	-	TGTGCCAGCAGCTCGAACAGGGGGAATTCACCCCTCCACTTT	CASSSNRGNSPLHF
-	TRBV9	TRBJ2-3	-	TGTGCCAGCAGCGTAGGGGAAGGTACGCAGTATTTT	CASSVGEGTQYF
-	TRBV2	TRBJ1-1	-	TGTGCCAGCAGTGATGGGGACCAAAATCCCTACACTGAAGCTTTCTTT	CASSDGDQNPYTEAFF
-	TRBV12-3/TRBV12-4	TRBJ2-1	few	TGTGCCAGCAGTTGGACACAGGGTATTGAGCAGTTCTTC	CASSWTQGIEQFF
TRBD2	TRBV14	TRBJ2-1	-	TGTGCCAGCAGCCAACTAGCGGGTGAGCAGTTCTTC	CASSQLAGEQFF
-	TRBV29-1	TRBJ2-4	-	TGCAGCATCAGGACCGACAGGACATCAAGCAGAGACATTCAGTACTTC	CSIRTDRTSSRDIQYF